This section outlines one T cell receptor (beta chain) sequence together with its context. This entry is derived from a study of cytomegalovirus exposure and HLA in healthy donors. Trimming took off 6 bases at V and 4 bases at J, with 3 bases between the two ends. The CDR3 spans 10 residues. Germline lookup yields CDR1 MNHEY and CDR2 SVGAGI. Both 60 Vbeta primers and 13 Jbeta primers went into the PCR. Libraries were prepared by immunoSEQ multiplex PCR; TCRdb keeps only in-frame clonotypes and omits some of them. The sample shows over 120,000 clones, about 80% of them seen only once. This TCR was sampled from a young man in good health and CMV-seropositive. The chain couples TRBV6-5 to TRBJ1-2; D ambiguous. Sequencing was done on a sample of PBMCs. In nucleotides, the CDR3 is TGTGCCAGCAGGAGCTATGGCTACACCTTC. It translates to CASRSYGYTF.